Described below is a single T cell receptor (beta chain) sequence and its context. No antigen is known for it. The CDR3 spans 16 residues. V lost 2 bases to trimming and J lost 6 bases, with 18 bases between them. CDR1 MDHEN and CDR2 SYDVKM come from the germline V gene. This entry is derived from a study of regulatory and conventional T cells in RAG deficiency. Profiling relied on immunoSEQ multiplex PCR, and the TCRdb table lists in-frame clones only, not all of them. The sample has 25,000 to 35,000 clones; approximately 90% are singletons. General study findings and limits: Omenn syndrome and CID/AS patients had around 100-fold fewer unique Treg TCR beta sequences, versus 9.5 to 10-fold elsewhere. Omenn patients showed >90% Treg-Tconv overlap and shorter CDR3 lengths.

This sample also appeared in a second study, on regulatory T cells. That source adds: The PCR used 52 TRBV and 13 TRBJ primers.

The sample taken for sequencing was CD8+ T cells sorted from blood. This clonotype originated in a human donor in good health. J is TRBJ2-3 and V is TRBV28; D perhaps matches TRBD1 (5 bases). CDR3 coding DNA: TGTGCCAGCAGTTTAGGCAGTGCGAAAGGGGCGGATACGCAGTATTTT. This translates into CASSLGSAKGADTQYF.